This T cell receptor (beta chain) is from a study of blood T cell repertoires in COVID-19. Looking at the study overall: The origin of the acute and convalescent COVID-19 samples was the United States, Italy and Spain. T cells, B-cell-depleted T cells, or PBMCs supplied cDNA or gDNA.

TCRdb's table, derived via immunoSEQ multiplex PCR, lists solely in-frame clones and lacks some. The table shows 260,000 or so clones, with 83% occurring only once. Germline-derived CDR1 and CDR2 are SGHDN and FVKESK. There are 17 residues in the CDR3. V lost 5 bases, J lost 1 base, and 20 bases lay in between. A COVID-19 case had been met by exposed participants during the 2 weeks before study entry. Sequences were obtained from PBMCs or T cells enriched from blood (not recorded which). This TCR was recovered from a woman aged 35 to 49 who had been exposed to COVID-19. This rearrangement joins TRBV14 to TRBJ1-1; tentative D call: TRBD1 (6 bases). This CDR3 is CASSYLLGGQANTEAFF. The CDR3 coding sequence is TGTGCCAGCAGCTACCTCTTAGGGGGACAAGCGAACACTGAAGCTTTCTTT.